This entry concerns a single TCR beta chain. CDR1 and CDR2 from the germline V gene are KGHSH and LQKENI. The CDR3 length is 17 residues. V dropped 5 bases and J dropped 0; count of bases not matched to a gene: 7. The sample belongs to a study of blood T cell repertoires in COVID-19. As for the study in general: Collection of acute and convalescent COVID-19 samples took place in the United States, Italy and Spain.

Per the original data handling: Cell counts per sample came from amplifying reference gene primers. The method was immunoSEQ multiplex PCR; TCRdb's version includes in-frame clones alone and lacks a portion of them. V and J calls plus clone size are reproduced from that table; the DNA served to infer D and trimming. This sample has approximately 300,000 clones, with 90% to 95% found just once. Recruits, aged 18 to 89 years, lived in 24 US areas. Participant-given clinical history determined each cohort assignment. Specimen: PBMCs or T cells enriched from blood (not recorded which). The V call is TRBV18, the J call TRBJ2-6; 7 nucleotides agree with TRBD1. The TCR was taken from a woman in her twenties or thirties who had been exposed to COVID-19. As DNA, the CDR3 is TGTGCCAGCTCATCGGACAGGCCTCACTCTGGGGCCAACGTCCTGACTTTC. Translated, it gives CASSSDRPHSGANVLTF.